This T cell receptor (beta chain) stems from a study of blood T cell repertoires in COVID-19. Across the study: Collection of acute and convalescent COVID-19 samples took place in the United States, Italy and Spain. Sample material is recorded as cDNA or gDNA derived from T cells, B-cell-depleted T cells, or PBMCs.

Germline V gene sequence: CDR1 KGHSH, CDR2 LQKENI. This CDR3 comprises 13 residues. The J segment lost 1 base and the V segment lost 7 bases, leaving 3 bases of the junction unmatched. In the authors' methods: Nucleated cell number was recorded as an estimate derived from reference gene primer amplification. Repertoires were generated with immunoSEQ multiplex PCR, while TCRdb's copy carries only in-frame clones and drops some. V, J and clone size were drawn from that table, and D and trimming were deduced from the DNA. The sample has 200,000 to 300,000 clones, about 88% seen once. The receptor was isolated from a woman aged 65 to 85 with active or convalescent COVID-19. V usage is TRBV18 and J usage is TRBJ1-1, with TRBD1 matching 7 bases. What was sequenced was peripheral blood. CDR3 protein: CASFGTENTEAFF. The CDR3 DNA reads TGTGCCAGCTTCGGGACAGAGAACACTGAAGCTTTCTTT.